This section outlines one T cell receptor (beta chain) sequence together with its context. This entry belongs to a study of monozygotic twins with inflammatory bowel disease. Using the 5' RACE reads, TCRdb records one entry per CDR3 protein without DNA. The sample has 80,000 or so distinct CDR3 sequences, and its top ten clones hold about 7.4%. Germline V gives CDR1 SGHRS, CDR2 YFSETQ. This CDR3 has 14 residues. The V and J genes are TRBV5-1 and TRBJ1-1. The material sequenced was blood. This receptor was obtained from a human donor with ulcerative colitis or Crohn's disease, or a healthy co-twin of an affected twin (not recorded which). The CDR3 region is CASSPDGRNTEAFF.